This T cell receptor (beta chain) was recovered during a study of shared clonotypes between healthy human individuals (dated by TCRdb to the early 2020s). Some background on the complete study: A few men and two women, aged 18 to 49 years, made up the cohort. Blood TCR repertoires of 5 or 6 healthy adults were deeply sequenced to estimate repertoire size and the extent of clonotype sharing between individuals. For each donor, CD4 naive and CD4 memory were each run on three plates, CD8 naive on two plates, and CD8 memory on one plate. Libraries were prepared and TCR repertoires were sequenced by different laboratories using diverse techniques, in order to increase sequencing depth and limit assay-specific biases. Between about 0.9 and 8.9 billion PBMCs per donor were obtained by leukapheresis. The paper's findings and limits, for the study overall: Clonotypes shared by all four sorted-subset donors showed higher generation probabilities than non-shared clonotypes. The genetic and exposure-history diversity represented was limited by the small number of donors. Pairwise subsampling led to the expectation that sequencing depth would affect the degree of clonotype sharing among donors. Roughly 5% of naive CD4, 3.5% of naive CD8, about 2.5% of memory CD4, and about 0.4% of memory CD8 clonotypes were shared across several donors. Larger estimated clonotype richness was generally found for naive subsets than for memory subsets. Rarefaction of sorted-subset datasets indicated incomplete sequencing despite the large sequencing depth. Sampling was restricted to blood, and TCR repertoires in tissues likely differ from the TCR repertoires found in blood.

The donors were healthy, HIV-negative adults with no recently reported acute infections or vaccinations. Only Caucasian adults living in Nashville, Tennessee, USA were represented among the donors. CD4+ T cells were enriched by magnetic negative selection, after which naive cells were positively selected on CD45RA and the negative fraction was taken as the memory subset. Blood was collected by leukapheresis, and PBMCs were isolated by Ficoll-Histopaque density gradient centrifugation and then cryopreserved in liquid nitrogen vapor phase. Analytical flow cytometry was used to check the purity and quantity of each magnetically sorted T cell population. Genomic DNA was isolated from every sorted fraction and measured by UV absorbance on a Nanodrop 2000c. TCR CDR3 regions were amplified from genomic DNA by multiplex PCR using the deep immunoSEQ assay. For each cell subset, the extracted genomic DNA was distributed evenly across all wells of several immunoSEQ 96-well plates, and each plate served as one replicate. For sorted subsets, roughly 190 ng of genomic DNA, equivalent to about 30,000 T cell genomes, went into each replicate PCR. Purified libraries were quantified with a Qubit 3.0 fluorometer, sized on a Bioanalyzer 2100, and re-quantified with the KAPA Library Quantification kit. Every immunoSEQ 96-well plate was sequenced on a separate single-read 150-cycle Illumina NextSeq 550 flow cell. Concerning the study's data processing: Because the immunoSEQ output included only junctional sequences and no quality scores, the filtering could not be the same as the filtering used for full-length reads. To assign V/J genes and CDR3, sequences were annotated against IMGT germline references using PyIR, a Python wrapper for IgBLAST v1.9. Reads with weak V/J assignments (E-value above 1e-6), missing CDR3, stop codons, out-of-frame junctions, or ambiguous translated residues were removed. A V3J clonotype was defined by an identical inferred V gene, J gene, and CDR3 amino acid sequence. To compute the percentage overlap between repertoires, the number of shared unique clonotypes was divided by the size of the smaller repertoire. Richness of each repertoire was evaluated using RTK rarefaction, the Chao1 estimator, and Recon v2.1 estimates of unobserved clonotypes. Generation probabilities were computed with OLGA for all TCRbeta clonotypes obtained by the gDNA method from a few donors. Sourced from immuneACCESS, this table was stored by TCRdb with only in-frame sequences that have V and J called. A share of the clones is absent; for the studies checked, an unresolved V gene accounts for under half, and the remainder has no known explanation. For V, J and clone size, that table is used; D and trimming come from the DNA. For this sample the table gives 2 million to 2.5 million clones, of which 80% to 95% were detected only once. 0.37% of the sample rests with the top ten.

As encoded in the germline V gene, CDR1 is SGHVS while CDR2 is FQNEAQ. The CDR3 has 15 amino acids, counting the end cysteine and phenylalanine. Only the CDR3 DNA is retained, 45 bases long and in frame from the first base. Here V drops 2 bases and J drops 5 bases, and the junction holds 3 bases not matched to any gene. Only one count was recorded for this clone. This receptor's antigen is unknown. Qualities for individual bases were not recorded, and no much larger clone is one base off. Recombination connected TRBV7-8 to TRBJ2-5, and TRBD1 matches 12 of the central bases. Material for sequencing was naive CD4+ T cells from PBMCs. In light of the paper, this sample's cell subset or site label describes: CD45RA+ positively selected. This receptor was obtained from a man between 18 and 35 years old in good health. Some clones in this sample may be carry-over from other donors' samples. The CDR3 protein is CASSLRDRGLETQYF. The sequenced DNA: TGTGCCAGCAGCTTAAGGGACAGGGGGCTGGAGACCCAGTACTTC.